This section outlines one T cell receptor beta chain sequence together with its context. There are 12 residues in the CDR3. Trimming left V 5 bases short and J 2 bases short, with 9 bases between. Germline assignment: CDR1 SQVTM and CDR2 ANQGSEA. Under the authors' procedure: Amplification of reference gene primers was used by the study to estimate nucleated cell counts. Only in-frame clones appear in the TCRdb table, and some are missing; sequencing was by immunoSEQ multiplex PCR. The DNA was the basis for D and trimming; V, J and clone size are from that table. The table has approximately 390,000 clones, 85% to 90% seen once. This specimen belongs to a study of blood T cell repertoires in COVID-19. Whole-study context: The samples span acute and convalescent COVID-19 from the United States, Italy and Spain.

This sequence was found in a man aged 18-30 years with active or convalescent COVID-19. The chain combines TRBV29-1 with TRBJ2-5; tentative D call: TRBD1 (5 bases). Input material: peripheral blood. This chain's CDR3 is CSVKGNQETQYF. In DNA form, the CDR3 reads TGCAGCGTTAAGGGGAATCAAGAGACCCAGTACTTC.